Shown below are 29 T cell receptor beta chains from a single sample sequenced in a study of blood T cell repertoires in COVID-19. Repertoires were generated with immunoSEQ multiplex PCR, while TCRdb's copy carries only in-frame clones and drops some. The sample lists some 300,000 clones, over 85% occurring once. The sequencing input was PBMCs or T cells enriched from blood (not recorded which). The receptors stem from a woman between 50 and 59 years old who had been exposed to COVID-19.

The chain couples TRBV7-2 to TRBJ1-3; D gene uncertain. The CDR3 is 14 amino acids. Trimming pared 9 bases from V and 4 bases from J, leaving 16 bases between. Germline V gene lookup returns CDR1 SGHTA and CDR2 FQGNSA. CDR3 region: CASALAGSGNTIYF. CDR3 nucleotide sequence: TGTGCCAGTGCCTTGGCCGGGTCAGGAAACACCATATATTTT.

V and J are TRBV5-1 and TRBJ2-2; 8 nucleotides agree with TRBD2. Germline CDR1 and CDR2: SGHRS and YFSETQ. CDR3 length: 18 residues. The V gene end was trimmed by 0 bases and the J gene end by 4 bases; junction bases not matched to a gene: 11. DNA for the CDR3: TGCGCCAGCAGCTTGGGGAGCGGGGGAGGAATCTTCACCGGGGAGCTGTTTTTT. This translates into CASSLGSGGGIFTGELFF.

The chain links TRBV5-6 to TRBJ2-7; 11 nucleotides match TRBD1. CDR3 length: 13 residues. Germline V gene sequence: CDR1 SGHDT, CDR2 YYEEEE. Losses at the gene ends were 3 bases for V and 11 bases for J; bases not matched to a gene: 7. Here the CDR3 reads CASSSGTGGIEYF. The CDR3 DNA reads as TGTGCCAGCAGCTCCGGGACAGGGGGTATTGAGTACTTC.

CDR3 DNA: TGTGCCAGCAGCAAAAAATGGGACACCCGGACAGGAGCTGAGGGCAATCAGCCCCAGCATTTT. It translates to CASSKKWDTRTGAEGNQPQHF. V gene TRBV21-1 combines with J gene TRBJ1-5; the table calls TRBD1, which could not be checked here. TRBV21-1 represents a pseudogene. The CDR3 is made up of 21 amino acids.

This clone was found a few times. The CDR3 nucleotides read TGTGCCAGCAGTCCGGGGGGTGGGGCCGAGCAGTACTTC. Encoded protein: CASSPGGGAEQYF. The V call is TRBV12-3 or TRBV12-4, the J call TRBJ2-7, with 7 bases fitting TRBD2. The CDR3 totals 13 residues. The J segment lost 6 bases and the V segment lost 5 bases, leaving 7 bases of the junction unmatched.

The V call is TRBV4-1, the J call TRBJ1-4, with D possibly TRBD1 on 5 matching bases. This CDR3 has 16 amino acids. The germline CDR1 and CDR2 sequences are MGHRA and YSYEKL. Between the trimmed V and J ends, which lost 3 bases and 6 bases, there was a span of 17 bases. The chain's CDR3 is CASSHSRRDGYEKLFF. The CDR3 DNA reads as TGCGCCAGCAGCCATAGTCGGAGGGACGGTTATGAAAAACTGTTTTTT.

This chain connects TRBV10-3 to TRBJ1-1; 8 bases line up with TRBD1. Per germline, CDR1 ENHRY and CDR2 SYGVKD. The CDR3 extends over 13 amino acids. J gave up 5 bases and V 3 bases, and 2 bases lay outside the gene matches. Here the CDR3 DNA reads TGTGCCATCAGTGAACAGGGGGGAACTGAAGCTTTCTTT. Translating it yields CAISEQGGTEAFF.

This chain connects TRBV20-1 to TRBJ1-3; D gene unclear. The CDR3 runs 11 residues. In germline, CDR1 is DFQATT, CDR2 SNEGSKA (reference sequence). The ends were cut back, 4 bases at V and 3 bases at J, with 4 bases in the middle. CDR3 nucleotides: TGCAGTGCTATCTTTGGAAACACCATATATTTT. This gives the protein CSAIFGNTIYF.

The V and J genes are TRBV20-1 and TRBJ1-1, with unresolved D. This CDR3 has 13 residues. Trimming shortened V by 3 bases and J by 1 base, and 9 bases separated the two germline ends. The germline gives CDR1 DFQATT, CDR2 SNEGSKA (reference sequence). This CDR3 is CSASPPQNTEAFF. The CDR3 DNA reads as TGCAGTGCTAGTCCCCCCCAGAACACTGAAGCTTTCTTT.

This chain uses TRBV5-6 with TRBJ2-7; possibly TRBD1 for D (5 bases). Germline assignment: CDR1 SGHDT and CDR2 YYEEEE. Trimming stripped 0 bases from V and 8 bases from J, with 12 bases between. The CDR3 has 13 amino acids. This chain's CDR3 is CASSLALGPKQYF. In nucleotides, the CDR3 is TGTGCCAGCAGCTTGGCGTTGGGGCCGAAGCAGTACTTC.

V is TRBV6-5 and J is TRBJ2-3; 8 nucleotides align to TRBD2. CDR3 size: 15 residues. Looked up from germline, CDR1 is MNHEY and CDR2 is SVGAGI. V gave up 5 bases and J gave up 1 base; unmatched junction bases: 5. The CDR3 DNA is TGTGCCAGCAGTCCCTGGCGGGGGGGCACAGATACGCAGTATTTT. This codes for CASSPWRGGTDTQYF.

V and J are TRBV5-1 and TRBJ1-2; a possible D gene is TRBD1 (5 bases). V gave up 2 bases and J gave up 0 bases, with 8 bases separating them. The V gene's germline CDR1 is SGHRS and CDR2 YFSETQ. The CDR3 loop spans 14 amino acids. The CDR3 bases are TGCGCCAGCAGCTTACAGGAGCCTAACTATGGCTACACCTTC. Its translation: CASSLQEPNYGYTF. Supplemented by reference TRBV5-1 and TRBJ1-2, the full variable domain reads KAGVTQTPRYLIKTRGQQVTLSCSPISGHRSVSWYQQTPGQGLQFLFEYFSETQRNKGNFPGRFSGRQFSNSRSEMNVSTLELGDSALYLCASSLQEPNYGYTFGSGTRLTVV.

This chain joins TRBV20-1 and TRBJ2-1; the D is unclear. This CDR3 is built from 10 residues. Trimming pared 6 bases from V and 12 bases from J, leaving 12 bases between. The germline CDR1 and CDR2 sequences are DFQATT and SNEGSKA (reference sequence). The CDR3 bases are TGCAGTGCCACCAGGATATCGCAGTTCTTC. Translated: CSATRISQFF.

This rearrangement joins TRBV5-4 to TRBJ1-1, with D possibly matching TRBD1 (6 bases). The CDR3 runs 15 residues. The germline CDR1 and CDR2 sequences are SGHNT and YYREEE (reference sequence). V was clipped by 1 base and J by 4 bases, with 14 bases between them. CDR3 protein: CASSLYLGAGTEAFF. The CDR3 DNA sequence: TGTGCCAGCAGCTTGTATTTGGGGGCGGGCACTGAAGCTTTCTTT.

This chain uses TRBV5-5 with TRBJ1-2; 9 bases match TRBD1. The CDR3 spans 16 residues. The germline V gene has CDR1 SGHKS and CDR2 YYEKEE (reference sequence). Trimming cost V 5 bases and J 7 bases; bases outside gene matches: 15. CDR3 loop: CASRPLGTGYISGYTF. CDR3 bases: TGTGCCAGCAGGCCCCTCGGGACAGGGTATATTAGTGGCTACACCTTC.

The chain carries TRBV28 and TRBJ1-5; 9 bases agree with TRBD1. V shed 6 bases and J 7 bases; nucleotides not matched to a gene: 10. This CDR3 has 15 amino acids. Germline CDR1 reads MDHEN; CDR2 reads SYDVKM. The CDR3 reads CASSTLGQGNQPQHF. In DNA, the CDR3 is TGTGCCAGCAGCACACTGGGACAGGGTAACCAGCCCCAGCATTTT.

The V and J genes are TRBV10-3 and TRBJ2-7, with D tentatively TRBD2 (5 bases). CDR1 and CDR2 (germline): ENHRY, SYGVKD. This CDR3 spans 11 amino acids. Trimming shortened V by 10 bases and J by 3 bases, and 10 bases separated the two germline ends. This CDR3 reads CATGESYEQYF. The CDR3 DNA reads as TGTGCCACCGGGGAGAGCTACGAGCAGTACTTC.

The chain employs TRBV15 and TRBJ1-4, with 8 bases lining up with TRBD1. Trimming took 2 bases from V and 3 from J; bases not matched to a gene: 2. Germline V gene data show CDR1 as LNHNV and CDR2 as YYDKDF (reference sequence). The CDR3 extends over 15 amino acids. CDR3 in DNA: TGTGCCACCAGCAGACCGACAGGGGCTAATGAAAAACTGTTTTTT. Encoded protein: CATSRPTGANEKLFF.

The CDR3 here is CASSIGTGGSETQYF. CDR3 nucleotide sequence: TGCGCCAGCAGCATAGGGACAGGGGGATCCGAGACCCAGTACTTC. The V and J genes are TRBV5-1 and TRBJ2-5, with 11 bases identical to TRBD1. The germline V gene has CDR1 SGHRS and CDR2 YFSETQ. After removal of 4 bases from V and 5 bases from J, the junction contained 7 bases not matched to a gene. The length of the CDR3 is 15 residues. The whole variable domain, remainder taken from reference TRBV5-1 and TRBJ2-5, is KAGVTQTPRYLIKTRGQQVTLSCSPISGHRSVSWYQQTPGQGLQFLFEYFSETQRNKGNFPGRFSGRQFSNSRSEMNVSTLELGDSALYLCASSIGTGGSETQYFGPGTRLLVL.

The chain joins TRBV3-1 (or the pseudogene TRBV3-2) to TRBJ2-7; 8 nucleotides line up with TRBD2. Germline V CDR1 and CDR2: LGHDT, YNNKEL (reference sequence). Trimming removed 2 bases from V and 9 bases from J; junction bases left unmatched: 15. This CDR3 has 16 residues. CDR3 region: CASSQRSGGLLSVQYF. Here the CDR3 DNA reads TGTGCCAGCAGCCAACGAAGCGGGGGACTTTTGTCCGTGCAGTACTTC.

This clone was seen just once. The chain links TRBV2 to TRBJ1-2, with a weak D call TRBD1 (5 bases). This CDR3 comprises 14 residues. CDR1 is SNHLY, CDR2 FYNNEI, per germline. V was pared by 1 base and J by 4 bases, with 10 bases between. The CDR3 here is CASSEGGRAYGYTF. For the CDR3, the DNA is TGTGCCAGCAGTGAAGGGGGGAGGGCCTATGGCTACACCTTC.

The chain has TRBV25-1 and TRBJ1-6; possible D gene TRBD1, 6 bases. Germline V gives CDR1 MGHDK, CDR2 SYGVNS. The CDR3 sequence is 15 residues long. Trimming removed 3 bases at V and 9 bases at J, with 15 bases between. The CDR3 DNA reads TGTGCCAGCAGTGAGGCCAGGGGATACGGTTCACCCCTCCACTTT. Translating gives CASSEARGYGSPLHF. Drawing the rest from reference TRBV25-1 and TRBJ1-6, the complete variable domain is EADIYQTPRYLVIGTGKKITLECSQTMGHDKMYWYQQDPGMELHLIHYSYGVNSTEKGDLSSESTVSRIRTEHFPLTLESARPSHTSQYLCASSEARGYGSPLHFGNGTRLTVT.

V and J are TRBV9 and TRBJ1-1; no clear D. This CDR3 has 14 amino acids. V was trimmed by 4 bases and J by 2 bases, leaving 12 bases between them. The germline V gene has CDR1 SGDLS and CDR2 YYNGEE. The CDR3 loop is CASSHDTLNTEAFF. The CDR3 DNA reads as TGTGCCAGCAGCCATGACACTCTAAACACTGAAGCTTTCTTT.

CDR3 sequence reads: CASSSGEKLFF. CDR3 coding DNA: TGTGCCAGCAGTTCCGGTGAAAAACTGTTTTTT. The chain combines TRBV28 with TRBJ1-4; D unclear. The CDR3 runs to 11 residues. CDR1 MDHEN and CDR2 SYDVKM come from the germline V gene. Trimming shortened V by 4 bases and J by 7 bases, and 4 bases separated the two germline ends. Variable domain in full (rest from reference TRBV28 and TRBJ1-4): DVKVTQSSRYLVKRTGEKVFLECVQDMDHENMFWYRQDPGLGLRLIYFSYDVKMKEKGDIPEGYSVSREKKERFSLILESASTNQTSMYLCASSSGEKLFFGSGTQLSVL.

The V call is TRBV28, the J call TRBJ1-2; 7 bases map to TRBD1. CDR3 length: 12 amino acids. Germline V gene sequence: CDR1 MDHEN, CDR2 SYDVKM. CDR3 amino acids: CAIGGFNYGYTF. CDR3 coding DNA: TGTGCTATAGGGGGCTTTAACTATGGCTACACCTTC.

The chain links TRBV7-2 to TRBJ2-7, with TRBD2 matching over 8 bases. Trimming removed 3 bases from V and 2 bases from J; junction bases left unmatched: 3. The CDR3 is made up of 14 amino acids. Germline CDR1 is SGHTA and CDR2 is FQGNSA. The CDR3 bases are TGTGCCAGCAGCTTTGCGGGGGGCACCTACGAGCAGTACTTC. Translated: CASSFAGGTYEQYF.

The genes are TRBV19 and TRBJ2-5; 7 nucleotides match TRBD1. V shed 9 bases, J shed 5 bases, and the junction held 9 bases outside the gene matches. Germline V gives CDR1 LNHDA, CDR2 SQIVND (reference sequence). There are 13 residues in the CDR3. CDR3 bases: TGTGCCAGCGCAGGGGTGGGACAGGAGACCCAGTACTTC. It codes for CASAGVGQETQYF.

V usage is TRBV7-2 and J usage is TRBJ1-6; TRBD1 is a possible D gene (6 bases). V was cut by 0 bases and J by 7 bases, with 10 bases left in between. CDR3 length: 15 residues. The germline gives CDR1 SGHTA, CDR2 FQGNSA. DNA for the CDR3: TGTGCCAGCAGCTTAGCGGGACAAAGCAATTCACCCCTCCACTTT. It encodes CASSLAGQSNSPLHF. Full variable domain (remainder filled in from reference TRBV7-2 and TRBJ1-6): GAGVSQSPSNKVTEKGKDVELRCDPISGHTALYWYRQSLGQGLEFLIYFQGNSAPDKSGLPSDRFSAERTGGSVSTLTIQRTQQEDSAVYLCASSLAGQSNSPLHFGNGTRLTVT.

The CDR3 reads CASSFGTTFREQFF. The CDR3 DNA reads as TGTGCCAGCAGTTTCGGGACAACCTTTCGAGAGCAGTTCTTC. V is TRBV28 and J is TRBJ2-1; the D gene is possibly TRBD1 (6 bases). Trimming stripped 3 bases from V and 10 bases from J, with 16 bases between. The CDR3 is 14 residues long. Germline assignment: CDR1 MDHEN and CDR2 SYDVKM.